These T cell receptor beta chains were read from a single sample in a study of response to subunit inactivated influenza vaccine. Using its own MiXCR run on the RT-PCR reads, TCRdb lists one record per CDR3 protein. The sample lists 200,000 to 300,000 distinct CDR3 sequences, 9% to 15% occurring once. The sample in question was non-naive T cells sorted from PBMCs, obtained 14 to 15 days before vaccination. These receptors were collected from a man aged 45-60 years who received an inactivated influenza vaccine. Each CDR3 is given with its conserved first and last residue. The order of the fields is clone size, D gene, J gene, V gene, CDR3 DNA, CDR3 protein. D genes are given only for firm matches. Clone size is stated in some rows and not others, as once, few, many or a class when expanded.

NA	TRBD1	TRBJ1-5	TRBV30	TGTGCCTGGAGTCCCCGAGGGGGCAGGCAGCCCCAGCATTTT	CAWSPRGGRQPQHF
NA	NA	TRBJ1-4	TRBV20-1	TGCAGTGCTAGGGAGGAGGAGGCGAGGGCTAATGAAAAACTGTTTTTT	CSAREEEARANEKLFF
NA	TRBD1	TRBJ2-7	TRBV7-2	TGTGCCAGCAGCCGGGACAGGGGTATCTCCTACGAGCAGTACTTC	CASSRDRGISYEQYF
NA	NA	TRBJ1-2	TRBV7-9	TGTGCCAGCAGCTTAGGTGGACCCCTGGCACCTTATGGCTACACCTTC	CASSLGGPLAPYGYTF
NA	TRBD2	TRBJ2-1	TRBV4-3	TGCGCCAGCAGCCAAGATGGCCAAACTAGCGGCCTCTACAATGAGCAGTTCTTC	CASSQDGQTSGLYNEQFF
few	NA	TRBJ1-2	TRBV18	TGTGCCAGCTCACCAAAATCGGCGGGCTACACCTTC	CASSPKSAGYTF
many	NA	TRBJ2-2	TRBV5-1	TGCGCCAGCAGCTTGCGAGGGACGAGAAGTACCGGGGAGCTGTTTTTT	CASSLRGTRSTGELFF
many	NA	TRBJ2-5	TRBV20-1	TGCAGTGCTCTCCAAGAGACCCAGTACTTC	CSALQETQYF
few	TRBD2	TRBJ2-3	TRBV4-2	TGTGCCAGCAGCCAAGTTCGGGCTAGCGGAAGCACAGATACGCAGTATTTT	CASSQVRASGSTDTQYF
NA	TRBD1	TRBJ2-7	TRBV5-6	TGTGCCAGCAGCAAGGGACAGGAGCACGAGCAGTACTTC	CASSKGQEHEQYF
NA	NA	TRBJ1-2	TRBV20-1	TGCAGTGCTCTTCGCGTGCCCGATGGCTACACCTTC	CSALRVPDGYTF
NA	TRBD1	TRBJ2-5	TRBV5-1	TGCGCCAGCAGCCTGTACCTGACAGGGACCCAAGAGACCCAGTACTTC	CASSLYLTGTQETQYF
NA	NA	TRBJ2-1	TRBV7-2	TGTGCCAGCAGCACAGACAGCCGTCCCTACAATGAGCAGTTCTTC	CASSTDSRPYNEQFF
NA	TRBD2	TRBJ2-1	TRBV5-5	TGTGCCAGCAGCACCTCACTAGCGGGGGGCCTCAATGAGCAGTTCTTC	CASSTSLAGGLNEQFF
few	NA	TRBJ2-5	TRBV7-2	TGTGCCAGCAGCTTAGCGGGAGCGGCGAAGACCCAGTACTTC	CASSLAGAAKTQYF
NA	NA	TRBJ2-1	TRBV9	TGTGCCAGCAGCGTACGTTACGGGGGCACGGGCAATGAGCAGTTCTTC	CASSVRYGGTGNEQFF
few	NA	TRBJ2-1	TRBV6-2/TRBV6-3	TGTGCCAGCAGGCTCAGGGCTTACGATGAGCAGTTCTTC	CASRLRAYDEQFF
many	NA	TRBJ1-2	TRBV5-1	TGCGCCAGCAGCTTGGGGCAGTCTAACTATGGCTACACCTTC	CASSLGQSNYGYTF